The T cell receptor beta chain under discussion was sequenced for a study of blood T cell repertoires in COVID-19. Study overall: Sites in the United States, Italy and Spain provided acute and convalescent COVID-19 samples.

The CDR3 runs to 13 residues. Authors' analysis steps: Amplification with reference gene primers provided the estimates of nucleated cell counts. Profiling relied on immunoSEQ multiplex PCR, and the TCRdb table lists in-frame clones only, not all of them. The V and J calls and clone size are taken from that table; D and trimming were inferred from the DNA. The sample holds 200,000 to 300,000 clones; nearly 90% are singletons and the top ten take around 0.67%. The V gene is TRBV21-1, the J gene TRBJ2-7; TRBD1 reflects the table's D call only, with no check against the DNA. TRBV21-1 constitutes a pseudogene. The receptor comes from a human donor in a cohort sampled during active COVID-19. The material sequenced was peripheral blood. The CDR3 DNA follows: TGTGCCAGCAGCATCGGACACACTTACGAGCAGTACTTC. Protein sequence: CASSIGHTYEQYF.